This T cell receptor (beta chain) is from a study of blood T cells in healthy people across ages. Study-wide background: Per two T cells, about one barcoded beta molecule was captured through template switching.

Study-wide findings and caveats: With age, beta diversity per million T cells declined roughly linearly, significantly by 40 to 50.

Of note for this clonotype: Its matching antigen is unknown.

The use of a sample-barcoded 5' primer and a J-beta primer mix characterized a second PCR of roughly 6 to 12 cycles. A minimum of 3 million CDR3-containing paired-end reads was obtained for each sample. MiXCR, applied by TCRdb to the 5' RACE reads, yields one record per CDR3 protein. The sample shows about 900,000 distinct CDR3 sequences, less than 80% of them seen only once. V shed 0 bases, J shed 2 bases, and the junction held 4 bases outside the gene matches. Germline V lookup: CDR1 LGHNA, CDR2 YSLEER. CDR3 length: 15 amino acids. The chain couples TRBV4-3 to TRBJ2-7, with 7 bases aligning to TRBD2. Sequences were obtained from blood. This clonotype was sampled from a man aged 25 to 40 in good health. The DNA of the CDR3 is TGCGCCAGCAGCCAAGATCTCGGGACTACCTACGAGCAGTACTTC. Residues: CASSQDLGTTYEQYF.